The present entry profiles one T cell receptor (beta chain) with its context. Its antigen is unidentified. The method was immunoSEQ multiplex PCR; TCRdb's version includes in-frame clones alone and lacks a portion of them. The sample holds about 1.5 million clones, roughly 96% seen once. The source of the sample is a study of shared clonotypes between healthy human individuals. For the study at large: Those who served as donors were a couple of women and a few men between the ages of 18 and 49. Findings of the study overall: Relative to memory subsets, naive subsets generally showed larger estimated richness. Among donors, clonotype sharing was expected to be affected by sequencing depth.

The receptor comes from a man younger than 40 in good health. What was sequenced was naive CD4+ T cells sorted from blood. As to subset: CD45RA+ positively selected.

This chain's CDR3 is CASSLISGSTDTQYF. The CDR3 coding sequence is TGTGCCAGCAGCTTAATATCAGGTAGCACAGATACGCAGTATTTT. V gene TRBV7-9 combines with J gene TRBJ2-3; D remains unclear. Germline V gives CDR1 SEHNR, CDR2 FQNEAQ (reference sequence). The germline V and J ends were trimmed by 2 bases and 0 bases, with 9 bases remaining between them. This CDR3 spans 15 amino acids.